This T cell receptor beta chain was found in a study of tumor-infiltrating lymphocytes in localized non-small cell lung cancer. This CDR3 has 15 residues. Germline loops: CDR1 SGDLS, CDR2 YYNGEE. With 4 bases clipped from V and 2 bases from J, the junction kept 5 bases outside the gene matches. Produced via immunoSEQ multiplex PCR; TCRdb's table is partial and in-frame only. The sample lists roughly 15,000 clones, 60% to 80% occurring once. V and J are TRBV9 and TRBJ2-5; 10 nucleotides line up with TRBD2. This TCR was sampled from a human donor with non-small cell lung cancer. The sample taken for sequencing was lung tumor tissue. The CDR3 nucleotides read TGTGCCAGCAGCAAGCGGGGGGGCCTGCAAGAGACCCAGTACTTC. This sequence encodes CASSKRGGLQETQYF. The whole variable domain, remainder taken from reference TRBV9 and TRBJ2-5, is DSGVTQTPKHLITATGQRVTLRCSPRSGDLSVYWYQQSLDQGLQFLIQYYNGEERAKGNILERFSAQQFPDLHSELNLSSLELGDSALYFCASSKRGGLQETQYFGPGTRLLVL.